This T cell receptor (beta chain) was found in a study of control samples from healthy donors and cancer patients. V lost 3 bases to trimming and J lost 8 bases, with 13 bases between them. This CDR3 comprises 14 residues. In germline, CDR1 is LNHDA, CDR2 SQIVND (reference sequence). Clones were read by immunoSEQ multiplex PCR, and TCRdb kept only the in-frame ones, dropping some. Found here are around 110,000 clones, approximately 93% of them singletons; the top ten hold about 2.8%. This chain joins TRBV19 and TRBJ1-4; D gene ambiguous. This TCR derives from a man under 40 in good health. The sequencing input was blood. The CDR3 sequence is CASSIVRDVEKLFF. The CDR3 bases are TGTGCCAGTAGTATCGTGAGGGATGTAGAAAAACTGTTTTTT.